This note documents a single T cell receptor (beta chain) sequence. Authors' analysis steps: Reference gene primer amplification in the assay estimated nucleated cell counts. Profiled with immunoSEQ multiplex PCR; TCRdb holds only in-frame clones, not every one. The DNA gave D and trimming, while V, J and clone size come from that table. The repertoire holds about 230,000 clones, with about 88% as singletons. The data derive from a study of blood T cell repertoires in COVID-19. Study details: COVID-19 samples from acute and convalescent phases originated in the United States, Italy and Spain. In each case, the material was cDNA or gDNA derived from T cells, B-cell-depleted T cells, or PBMCs.

This receptor was taken from a woman aged 55-69 years with acute or convalescent COVID-19. Sequencing was carried out using peripheral blood.

Written as DNA, the CDR3 is TGTGCTAGTGGTTTAGGGACAGGGAGGACCGGGGAGCTGTTTTTT. Translated: CASGLGTGRTGELFF. J is TRBJ2-2 and V is TRBV12-5; 9 bases match TRBD1. Unmatched junction bases numbered 4, after V lost 3 bases and J lost 5 bases. From germline, CDR1 is LGHNT and CDR2 FRNRAP. The CDR3 has 15 residues.